This TCR beta chain was captured in a study of molecular identifiers for immune sequencing clone quantification listed by TCRdb under 2018. Notes on the research overall: For a replicate experiment, RNA from roughly 20,000 or 100,000 naive CD8 T cells was divided into five aliquots, and four of the five aliquots were sequenced. This methods study used CD8 T cells to benchmark TCR RNA copy counting and molecular-identifier clustering-based TCR repertoire sequencing (MIDCIRS).

Findings and caveats that apply to the study as a whole: When barcode sub-clustering was left out, chimeric consensus sequences inflated TCR diversity, with chimeras reaching as high as 47%. Spiked-in Jurkat TCR RNA equivalent to a single cell was reported to be detectable even among 750,000 to 1,000,000 naive CD8 T cells. Modeling estimated roughly 3.2 recovered TCR RNA copies per cell, compared with about 10 by digital PCR, which implies 30% to 35% capture efficiency. Highly expanded clone sizes could be underestimated if identical TCR molecules share a barcode. Spiked-in Jurkat TCR RNA (10 copies' worth), which is not part of the donor repertoire, was contained in the naive libraries. In CMV-specific effector cells, clones with more than 20 RNA copies accounted for over 98% of molecules, whereas in naive cells such clones accounted for under 1%.

Naive CD8 T cell libraries were made from around 18,000 to 910,000 sorted cells using 10%, 30% or 50% of purified RNA. Naive CD8 T cells, defined as CD8+CD4-CCR7+CD45RA+, were FACS-sorted into RLT Plus buffer on a BD FACSAria II. To test detection sensitivity, Jurkat RNA equal to under 13 TCR copies was added to samples of about 17,000-1,100,000 naive CD8 T cells. Enrichment of CD8 T cells was done with RosetteSep CD8+ T Cell Enrichment Cocktail plus Ficoll-Paque, and ACK red cell lysis came afterward. The CDR3 measures 12 amino acids from cysteine to phenylalanine. The only DNA kept is the CDR3, 36 bases in frame from the first base. The germline V gene supplies CDR1 SQVTM and CDR2 ANQGSEA. Comment on this clonotype: There is no known antigen for this receptor. One junction end disagrees with the germline gene, perhaps due to a read error.

Library generation was performed with PCR. Data came from a NextSeq 500. Preparation of bulk TCR libraries followed a previously described approach, with the TCR primers listed in Table S5. The Qiagen AllPrep DNA/RNA kit was used to purify total RNA. Before any analysis, reads coming from multiple sequencing runs of the same library were combined into one pool. The authors' pipeline ran thus. Reads were retained only if their TCR constant sequence matched exactly, and those retained reads were trimmed to 150 nt and grouped according to their 12-nt molecular barcodes. Within each barcode group, reads were sub-clustered at a 15% Levenshtein threshold, and quality-weighted consensus sequences were built per RNA molecule. Non-functional sequences were filtered out, along with any lower-count sequence sitting one edit away from another sequence. Based on fitting two negative binomial distributions, any barcode sub-cluster with under 20% of the maximum read count was discarded. Clones were called with MiXCR by TCRdb after fastp trimmed the public reads at Q25, and only in-frame beta chains were retained. Entries are consolidated by CDR3 protein sequence, retaining the most common genes and DNA. TCRdb, not the authors, supplied the V and J calls. The sample yields under 600,000 distinct CDR3 sequences; around 23% were counted once. Under 0.8% of the sample is in the top ten clones.

The sequence was collected from a human donor in good health. Some libraries in this study had Jurkat cell RNA spiked in. This sequence uses TRBV29-1 and TRBJ2-3; TRBD1 might be the D gene, on 5 matching bases. The sample was naive CD8+ T cells from blood, with Jurkat cell RNA spiked in. The cell subset or site tag for this specimen amounts to: FACS-sorted CD8+CD4-CCR7+CD45RA+ naive T cells. The DNA is as follows: TGCAGCGTTGGCAGAGACACAGGTACGCAGTATTTT. Translated, it gives CSVGRDTGTQYF.